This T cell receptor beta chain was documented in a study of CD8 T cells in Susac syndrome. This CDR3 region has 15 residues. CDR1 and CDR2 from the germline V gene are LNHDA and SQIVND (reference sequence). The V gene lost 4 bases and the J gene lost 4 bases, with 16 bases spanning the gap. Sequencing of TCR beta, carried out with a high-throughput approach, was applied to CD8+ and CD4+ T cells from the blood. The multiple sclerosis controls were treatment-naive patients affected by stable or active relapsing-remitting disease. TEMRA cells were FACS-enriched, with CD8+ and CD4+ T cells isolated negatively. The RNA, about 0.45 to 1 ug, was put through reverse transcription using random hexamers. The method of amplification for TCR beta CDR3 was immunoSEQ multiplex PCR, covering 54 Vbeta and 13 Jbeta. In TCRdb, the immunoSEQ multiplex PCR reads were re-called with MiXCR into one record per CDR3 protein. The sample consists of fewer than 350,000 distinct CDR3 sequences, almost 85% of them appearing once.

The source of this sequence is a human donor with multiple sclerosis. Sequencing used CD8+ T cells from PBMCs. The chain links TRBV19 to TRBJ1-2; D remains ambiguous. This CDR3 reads CASSTRQASIYGYTF. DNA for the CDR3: TGTGCCAGTAGTACTAGACAAGCATCGATCTATGGCTACACCTTC.